This TCR beta chain originates from a study of shared clonotypes between healthy human individuals. Losses at the gene ends were 0 bases for V and 2 bases for J; bases not matched to a gene: 4. The CDR3 extends over 17 amino acids. Germline assignment: CDR1 SEHNR and CDR2 FQNEAQ (reference sequence). Methods used by the authors: In the immunoSEQ data, sequences were junction-only and lacked quality scores, so filtering differed. The data were produced by immunoSEQ multiplex PCR, yet TCRdb's version contains in-frame clones alone and is incomplete. V and J calls and clone size are as listed in that table; D and trimming were resolved from the DNA. The sample consists of 2 million to 2.5 million clones, approximately 94% of them appearing once. With respect to this clone: No antigen is known for it.

General study findings and limits: Measured sharing among donors was expected to vary with sequencing depth. Some naive CD4 clonotypes, roughly 4.8%, turned up in common across a few donors.

Naive CD8 cells were CD45RO-negative, positively selected for CCR7, excluding terminally differentiated effector memory CD45RA+ cells. This TCR derives from a man aged 18 to 30 in good health. The chain recombines TRBV7-9 with TRBJ2-5; 12 nucleotides match TRBD2. Sequencing was done on a sample of naive CD8+ T cells sorted from blood. As DNA, the CDR3 is TGTGCCAGCAGCTTAGCCTCGGGACTAGCGGGTCAAGAGACCCAGTACTTC. It encodes CASSLASGLAGQETQYF.